This note documents a single T cell receptor beta chain sequence. A much more abundant neighbour one base away suggests this may be a read error. The sample comes from a study of blood T cells in healthy people across ages. The V gene's germline CDR1 is MNHEY and CDR2 SMNVEV (reference sequence). The CDR3 is 14 amino acids. Combining a sample-barcoded 5' primer with a J-beta primer mix, a second PCR ran for roughly 6 to 11 cycles. TCRdb re-called the 5' RACE reads with MiXCR, one entry per CDR3 protein. The data show 590,000 or so distinct CDR3 sequences, with approximately 30% seen just once and around 14% held by the top ten.

The rearrangement joins TRBV27 to TRBJ2-7; possibly TRBD1 for D (5 bases). This sequence originates from a woman of 80 years or more in good health. Sequencing was performed on blood. CDR3 amino acids: CAGSFSKGSYEQYF. In DNA form, the CDR3 reads TGTGCCGGCAGTTTTAGTAAGGGGTCCTACGAGCAGTACTTC.